The next 31 T cell receptor beta chains were all read from a single sample in a study of blood T cell repertoires in COVID-19. The repertoire was sequenced with immunoSEQ multiplex PCR; TCRdb's copy has only in-frame clones and lacks some. Found here are 300,000 to 350,000 clones, approximately 84% of them singletons; the top ten hold more than 1%. Material: PBMCs or T cells enriched from blood (not recorded which). The origin of the receptors is a woman in her 30s who had recovered from COVID-19.

J is TRBJ1-6 and V is TRBV6-4; TRBD1 agrees at 10 bases. The germline V gene has CDR1 MRHNA and CDR2 SNTAGT. The length of the CDR3 is 15 residues. With V trimmed by 6 bases and J by 9 bases, 8 bases remained unmatched. The chain's CDR3 is CASRTGTGDFSPLHF. The CDR3 nucleotides are TGTGCCAGCAGAACCGGGACAGGGGATTTTTCACCCCTCCACTTT.

The V and J genes are TRBV19 and TRBJ1-2; TRBD1 matches at 12 bases. The germline CDR1 and CDR2 sequences are LNHDA and SQIVND (reference sequence). The junction had 6 bases not matched to a gene; V was cut back by 6 bases and J by 4 bases. This CDR3 has 15 amino acids. In DNA, the CDR3 is TGTGCCAGTAGCCTCGGGACAGGGGGCAGCTATGGCTACACCTTC. Its translation: CASSLGTGGSYGYTF. The full variable domain, rest sourced from reference TRBV19 and TRBJ1-2, is DGGITQSPKYLFRKEGQNVTLSCEQNLNHDAMYWYRQDPGQGLRLIYYSQIVNDFQKGDIAEGYSVSREKKESFPLTVTSAQKNPTAFYLCASSLGTGGSYGYTFGSGTRLTVV.

The chain couples TRBV2 to TRBJ2-3, with TRBD2 identical over 9 bases. The germline CDR1 and CDR2 sequences are SNHLY and FYNNEI. J lost 4 bases, V lost 7 bases, and 6 bases had no gene match. The length of the CDR3 is 14 residues. The CDR3 DNA sequence: TGTGCCAGCAAAGGTAGCGGGGGCCCAGATACGCAGTATTTT. Its translation: CASKGSGGPDTQYF.

The rearrangement joins TRBV12-3 or TRBV12-4 to TRBJ1-6; D gene unclear. V lost 6 bases and J lost 7, with 7 bases in between. CDR3 length equals 12 residues. The CDR3 region has the DNA TGTGCCAGCAGGAGGGCCAATTCACCCCTCCACTTT. This translates into CASRRANSPLHF.

This clone was seen a single time. CDR3: CASSEFPDNEQFF. The CDR3 nucleotides read TGCGCCAGCAGTGAGTTCCCGGACAATGAGCAGTTCTTC. The genes are TRBV10-2 and TRBJ2-1; D not certain. Looked up from germline, CDR1 is WSHSY and CDR2 is SAAADI. CDR3 length: 13 amino acids. V lost 1 base, J lost 5 bases, and 6 bases lay in between.

This clone was detected once. CDR3 amino acids: CASSLEFRVGYGYTF. CDR3 DNA: TGCGCCAGCAGCTTGGAATTCAGGGTGGGCTATGGCTACACCTTC. The gene calls are TRBV5-1 and TRBJ1-2, with a tentative D call TRBD1 (5 bases). V lost 0 bases to trimming and J lost 4 bases, with 13 bases between them. This CDR3 spans 15 amino acids. Germline CDR1 SGHRS, CDR2 YFSETQ.

This chain uses TRBV18 with TRBJ2-3; 11 bases are shared with TRBD1. J gave up 0 bases and V 3 bases, and 5 bases lay outside the gene matches. The CDR3 totals 17 residues. Germline CDR1 and CDR2: KGHSH and LQKENI. For the CDR3, the DNA is TGTGCCAGCTCACCGCGGACAGGGGGCTACAGCACAGATACGCAGTATTTT. Its protein is CASSPRTGGYSTDTQYF.

This clone appeared a single time. The chain has TRBV7-9 and TRBJ1-1, with TRBD1 identical over 8 bases. The trim removed 5 bases at V and 1 base at J, leaving 6 bases unmatched. The CDR3 has 15 residues. CDR1 is SEHNR, CDR2 FQNEAQ, per germline (reference sequence). CDR3 nucleotide sequence: TGTGCCAGCAGCAACGGACAGGGATCGAACACTGAAGCTTTCTTT. It codes for CASSNGQGSNTEAFF.

The chain couples TRBV27 to TRBJ2-7, with 11 bases that match TRBD2. The ends lost 5 bases at V and 5 bases at J; junction bases unmatched: 8. CDR1 is MNHEY and CDR2 is SMNVEV in the germline V gene (reference sequence). This CDR3 contains 15 residues. Written as DNA, the CDR3 is TGTGCCAGCAGTATTAGCGGGGGGGCTGTAAACGAGCAGTACTTC. It encodes CASSISGGAVNEQYF.

The gene calls are TRBV30 and TRBJ1-6, with 9 bases matching TRBD1. This CDR3 is built from 15 residues. V lost 3 bases and J lost 10; bases outside the gene matches: 10. Germline CDR1 is GTSNPN and CDR2 is SVGIG (reference sequence). CDR3 protein: CAWRMGQGLGSPLHF. The CDR3 DNA follows: TGTGCCTGGAGGATGGGACAGGGATTAGGATCACCCCTCCACTTT.

The chain uses TRBV20-1 and TRBJ1-1, with D tentatively TRBD1 (5 bases). Germline CDR1 is DFQATT and CDR2 is SNEGSKA (reference sequence). The CDR3 consists of 11 residues. DNA of the CDR3: TGCAGGACAGCTATGAACACTGAAGCTTTCTTT. This encodes CRTAMNTEAFF.

With regard to this clone: Other DNA sequences within the sample encode an identical CDR3. V is TRBV12-3 or TRBV12-4 and J is TRBJ1-1; 8 bases are a match to TRBD1. The ends lost 6 bases at V and 4 bases at J; junction bases unmatched: 4. CDR3 length: 13 residues. In DNA form, the CDR3 reads TGTGCCAGCAGGCCCACAGGGGGCACTGAAGCTTTCTTT. It translates to CASRPTGGTEAFF.

The V and J genes are TRBV5-1 and TRBJ2-2, with 7 nucleotides matching TRBD1. Germline trimming cut 7 bases from V and 0 bases from J; bases unmatched to any gene: 3. CDR1 is SGHRS, CDR2 YFSETQ, per germline. This CDR3 region has 14 residues. As DNA, the CDR3 is TGCGCCAGCTCTGGACAGGCGAACACCGGGGAGCTGTTTTTT. As protein: CASSGQANTGELFF.

This clone was found once. The chain is built from TRBV30 and TRBJ2-5; 8 positions agree with TRBD2. In germline, CDR1 is GTSNPN, CDR2 SVGIG (reference sequence). The CDR3 loop spans 16 amino acids. Trimming cost V 3 bases and J 4 bases; bases outside gene matches: 13. CDR3: CAWSVGGGTFLETQYF. CDR3 nucleotides: TGTGCCTGGAGCGTCGGCGGGGGGACCTTCCTAGAGACCCAGTACTTC.

The genes are TRBV2 and TRBJ2-7; D perhaps matches TRBD1 (6 bases). Germline loops: CDR1 SNHLY, CDR2 FYNNEI. This CDR3 spans 14 amino acids. With 4 bases removed from V and 2 bases from J, the gap between germline ends came to 12 bases. CDR3 in DNA: TGTGCCAGCAGTGCAGGGGCTGTAGCCTACGAGCAGTACTTC. Amino acid sequence: CASSAGAVAYEQYF.

The J gene is TRBJ1-2, the V gene TRBV25-1; 8 nucleotides match TRBD1. Germline V gives CDR1 MGHDK, CDR2 SYGVNS. The CDR3 runs 13 residues. With 9 bases clipped from V and 8 bases from J, the junction kept 11 bases outside the gene matches. CDR3 nucleotides: TGTGCCAGTCATACAGGGGGTGTAGGGGGCTACACCTTC. Amino acid sequence: CASHTGGVGGYTF.

The chain links TRBV18 to TRBJ1-6; D remains ambiguous. This CDR3 spans 15 amino acids. V dropped 3 bases and J dropped 7 bases, with 13 bases sitting between them. The germline V gene has CDR1 KGHSH and CDR2 LQKENI. The CDR3 DNA reads TGTGCCAGCTCACCCGGCAGAGGGTTAAATTCACCCCTCCACTTT. As protein: CASSPGRGLNSPLHF.

V is TRBV9 and J is TRBJ2-7; tentative D call: TRBD1 (6 bases). In germline, CDR1 is SGDLS, CDR2 YYNGEE. The CDR3 runs 15 residues. V dropped 3 bases and J dropped 6 bases, with 19 bases sitting between them. The CDR3 bases are TGTGCCAGCAGCGGATCCTCAGGGGCTACGCGCGAGCAGTACTTC. Its translation is CASSGSSGATREQYF. Together with reference TRBV9 and TRBJ2-7, the CDR3 gives the full variable domain: DSGVTQTPKHLITATGQRVTLRCSPRSGDLSVYWYQQSLDQGLQFLIQYYNGEERAKGNILERFSAQQFPDLHSELNLSSLELGDSALYFCASSGSSGATREQYFGPGTRLTVT.

CDR3 region: CASSFGQAVANYGYTF. CDR3 bases: TGTGCCAGCAGCTTTGGACAGGCGGTAGCTAACTATGGCTACACCTTC. The chain uses TRBV7-9 and TRBJ1-2, with TRBD1 matching 7 bases. V trimming: 3 bases; J trimming: 0 bases; junction bases outside the gene matches: 7. CDR3 length: 16 amino acids. The germline V gene has CDR1 SEHNR and CDR2 FQNEAQ (reference sequence).

This chain uses TRBV3-1 (or the pseudogene TRBV3-2) with TRBJ1-6; maybe TRBD1 (6 bases). V lost 2 bases, J lost 6 bases, and 8 bases lay in between. The CDR3 is made up of 14 amino acids. Germline V lookup: CDR1 LGHDT, CDR2 YNNKEL (reference sequence). The DNA for the CDR3 is TGTGCCAGCAGCCAAAGGGGGACTAATTCACCCCTCCACTTT. It yields the protein CASSQRGTNSPLHF.

This chain joins TRBV2 and TRBJ1-6, with 8 nucleotides matching TRBD1. The germline V gene has CDR1 SNHLY and CDR2 FYNNEI. The CDR3 has 14 residues. V lost 11 bases to trimming and J lost 9 bases; unmatched junction nucleotides: 12. CDR3 nucleotides: TGTGCCGCACAAACGACAGGGGTAATTTCACCCCTCCACTTT. It translates to CAAQTTGVISPLHF. The whole variable domain, remainder taken from reference TRBV2 and TRBJ1-6, is EPEVTQTPSHQVTQMGQEVILRCVPISNHLYFYWYRQILGQKVEFLVSFYNNEISEKSEIFDDQFSVERPDGSNFTLKIRSTKLEDSAMYFCAAQTTGVISPLHFGNGTRLTVT.

The genes are TRBV18 and TRBJ2-5; maybe TRBD1 (6 bases). Trimming took 3 bases from V and 5 from J, leaving 10 bases between them. This CDR3 has 13 residues. The germline gives CDR1 KGHSH, CDR2 LQKENI. DNA for the CDR3: TGTGCCAGCTCACCTAGGGGGATCGAGACCCAGTACTTC. It specifies CASSPRGIETQYF.

The chain couples TRBV18 to TRBJ1-2; possible D gene TRBD1, 6 bases. The CDR3 runs to 16 residues. V was shortened by 6 bases and J by 4 bases, with 21 bases between the two germline ends. CDR1 is KGHSH and CDR2 is LQKENI in the germline V gene. The CDR3, as DNA: TGTGCCAGCTCGCAGAGACAGGAACGGCAGGGCTATGGCTACACCTTC. As protein: CASSQRQERQGYGYTF.

The chain uses TRBV2 and TRBJ2-4, with 15 bases identical to TRBD2. The CDR3 loop spans 18 amino acids. The V and J ends lost 6 bases and 5 bases, in that order; junction bases with no gene match: 11. Germline V CDR1 and CDR2: SNHLY, FYNNEI. The CDR3 loop is CASSAIIRTSGGENIQYF. CDR3 in DNA: TGTGCCAGCAGCGCCATTATAAGGACTAGCGGGGGGGAAAACATTCAGTACTTC. Full variable domain (missing parts from reference TRBV2 and TRBJ2-4): EPEVTQTPSHQVTQMGQEVILRCVPISNHLYFYWYRQILGQKVEFLVSFYNNEISEKSEIFDDQFSVERPDGSNFTLKIRSTKLEDSAMYFCASSAIIRTSGGENIQYFGAGTRLSVL.

The rearrangement joins TRBV7-9 to TRBJ2-7; 7 positions match TRBD2. The germline V gene has CDR1 SEHNR and CDR2 FQNEAQ (reference sequence). Unmatched junction bases numbered 4, after V lost 2 bases and J lost 3 bases. This CDR3 is 14 amino acids long. The CDR3, as DNA: TGTGCCAGCAGCTTATCGCGGGGGTTCTACGAGCAGTACTTC. Its translation: CASSLSRGFYEQYF.

The chain couples TRBV4-2 to TRBJ2-2; D gene unclear. This CDR3 contains 16 residues. V was pared by 0 bases and J by 0 bases, with 8 bases between. Germline V gene sequence: CDR1 LGHNA, CDR2 YNFKEQ. In DNA form, the CDR3 reads TGTGCCAGCAGCCAAGAAGGCGGCACGAACACCGGGGAGCTGTTTTTT. Amino acids: CASSQEGGTNTGELFF.

The chain is built from TRBV11-3 and TRBJ2-3; 16 bases are shared with TRBD2. The CDR3 has 18 residues. Germline CDR1 is SGHNT and CDR2 is YENEEA. The ends lost 4 bases at V and 3 bases at J; junction bases unmatched: 7. The CDR3: CASSSGTSGGALTDTQYF. In DNA, the CDR3 is TGTGCCAGCAGCTCCGGGACTAGCGGGGGGGCCTTAACAGATACGCAGTATTTT.

In regard to this clone: At one boundary the junction diverges from the germline segment, which might be a read error. The chain carries TRBV5-6 and TRBJ2-3; 11 positions agree with TRBD2. This CDR3 contains 13 residues. CDR1 and CDR2 from the germline V gene are SGHDT and YYEEEE. CDR3 region: CTSSGGRSDTQYF. Written as DNA, the CDR3 is TGCACCTCTAGCGGGGGGAGATCAGATACGCAGTATTTT.

This clone occurred once. The rearrangement uses TRBV29-1 and TRBJ2-7; the match to TRBD1 covers 7 bases. There are 13 residues in the CDR3. With V trimmed by 5 bases and J by 3 bases, 7 bases remained unmatched. CDR1 is SQVTM, CDR2 ANQGSEA, per germline. CDR3 in amino acids: CSVLGTANYEQYF. The DNA of the CDR3 is TGCAGCGTTCTCGGGACAGCCAACTACGAGCAGTACTTC.

The chain recombines TRBV28 with TRBJ2-5; TRBD1 matches at 7 bases. CDR3 length: 14 amino acids. CDR1 and CDR2 from the germline V gene are MDHEN and SYDVKM. V dropped 6 bases and J dropped 0; count of bases not matched to a gene: 4. The CDR3 DNA follows: TGTGCCAGCAGGGGACAGCCGTACCAAGAGACCCAGTACTTC. It encodes CASRGQPYQETQYF.

The chain couples TRBV7-2 to TRBJ1-1, with D unresolved. This CDR3 contains 14 residues. Per germline, CDR1 SGHTA and CDR2 FQGNSA. The V gene lost 3 bases and the J gene lost 3 bases, with 11 bases spanning the gap. This CDR3 is CASSFSSEDTEAFF. In nucleotides, the CDR3 is TGTGCCAGCAGCTTTTCATCAGAGGACACTGAAGCTTTCTTT. Supplemented by reference TRBV7-2 and TRBJ1-1, the full variable domain reads GAGVSQSPSNKVTEKGKDVELRCDPISGHTALYWYRQSLGQGLEFLIYFQGNSAPDKSGLPSDRFSAERTGGSVSTLTIQRTQQEDSAVYLCASSFSSEDTEAFFGQGTRLTVV.